This TCR beta chain is from a study of T cells after yellow fever vaccination (dated by TCRdb to about 2019). With regard to the full study: Libraries from fractions with low cell numbers were prepared with the SMART-Seq v4 Ultra Low Input RNA kit. Bulk TCR alpha and beta repertoires were sequenced longitudinally to track T-cell clones before and after primary and booster YFV17D yellow fever vaccination. Two healthy male donors made up the cohort, one aged 18 to 30 years and the other aged 30 to 40 years. Bulk PBMC replicates and cell subsets were isolated from blood drawn at multiple timepoints before and after both primary and secondary immunization. General findings and caveats noted by the study authors: The study included only a couple of donors, which limits how far the findings can be generalized. Most clones expanded after primary vaccination (around 96% of CD4 and roughly 90% of CD8) were re-detected after the booster, suggesting that broad memory maintenance occurred. The secondary T-cell response was found to be weaker but faster than the primary response, with a peak reached on day 5 rather than on day 15. Because abundant contaminating clonotypes from the bulk population could be contained in FACS-sorted repertoires, computational filtering was required. A small fraction of clonotypes showed up in both the CD4 and CD8 compartments, probably as a result of convergent recombination.

The label giving this sample's treatment or condition can be read as: live attenuated yellow fever vaccine strain. PBMCs were isolated from peripheral blood using a standard Ficoll-Paque protocol. Dynabeads CD4 and CD8 positive selection kits were used to isolate the CD4 and CD8 T-cell fractions. TriZol was used to extract RNA from bulk PBMCs, CD4 and CD8 fractions, and dextramer-positive and dextramer-negative fractions. Reading from cysteine to phenylalanine, the CDR3 counts 17 amino acids. Only the CDR3 DNA is retained, 51 bases long and in frame from the first base. CDR1 and CDR2 (SGDLS, YYNGEE) derive from the germline V gene. Ends trimmed: V by 4 bases, J by 1 base; bases unmatched to a gene: 8. Concerning this clonotype: The target of this receptor is not known. No quality values exist for individual bases; no much larger clone is one base distant.

TCRdb names Illumina NovaSeq 6000 as the instrument used. TCR cDNA was synthesized by 5'RACE template switching, through which a universal primer site and unique molecular identifiers were introduced. Priming of cDNA synthesis was performed from both the TCR alpha and TCR beta constant segments. Library amplification used two PCR steps, and the second PCR step added sample barcodes and sequencing adapters. Sequencing of libraries was performed on Illumina HiSeq 2500 (2x100 bp) or NovaSeq (2x150 bp). Regarding the original processing steps: Demultiplexing of reads and collapsing into UMI consensus sequences were performed with MIGEC, and V(D)J alignment was carried out with MiXCR. Using edgeR on replicate PBMC samples, clonotypes were called vaccine-responding if FDR was below 0.01 and the log2 fold change was above 5 up to day 15. Each bulk clonotype received a CD4 or CD8 identity based on whether the sequenced CD4 or CD8 repertoire contained that clonotype at higher abundance. TCRdb reran the public reads through fastp at Q25 and MiXCR, keeping productive beta chains. Rows merge per CDR3 protein into single entries with the most common DNA and genes. V and J calls and clone size were set by TCRdb, not the authors. The table for this sample lists about 350,000 distinct CDR3 sequences; about an eighth of them were counted only once. The ten largest clones capture approximately 3.4% of the sample.

This sequence originates from a young man who received the YFV17D yellow fever vaccine. Sequencing used CD4+ T cells sorted from PBMCs, obtained 15 days after the yellow fever booster vaccination. The V and J genes are TRBV9 and TRBJ2-3; TRBD2 aligns with 11 central bases. The CDR3 corresponds to CASSQSPSGGRTDTQYF. The DNA reads TGTGCCAGCAGCCAGTCTCCTAGCGGGGGGCGCACAGATACGCAGTATTTT.